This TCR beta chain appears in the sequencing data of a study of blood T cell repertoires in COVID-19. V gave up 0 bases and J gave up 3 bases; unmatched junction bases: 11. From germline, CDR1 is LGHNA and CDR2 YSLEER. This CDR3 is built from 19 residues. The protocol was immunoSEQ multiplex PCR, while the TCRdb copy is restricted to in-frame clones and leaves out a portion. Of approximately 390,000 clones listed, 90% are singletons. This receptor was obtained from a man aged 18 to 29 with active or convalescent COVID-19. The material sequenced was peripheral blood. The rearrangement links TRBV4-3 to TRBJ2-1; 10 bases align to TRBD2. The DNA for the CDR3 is TGCGCCAGCAGCCAAGATGTTTTCACTAGCGGGGAGTACTACAATGAGCAGTTCTTC. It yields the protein CASSQDVFTSGEYYNEQFF.